These T cell receptor beta chains were read from a single sample in a study of shared clonotypes between healthy human individuals. This table comes from immunoSEQ multiplex PCR, and its TCRdb copy is limited to in-frame clones, with some not included. The table records millions of clones, more than 85% of them present only once. Sample: naive CD8+ T cells from PBMCs. The source of these receptors is a man aged 18 to 35 in good health. Some clones in this sample may be carry-over from other donors' samples. The CDR3 runs from the conserved cysteine through the conserved F or W. A D gene is named only where the DNA matches it firmly. Expanded clones are given a class, and other clones once, few, many or no size at all.

TRBJ2-1 TRBV7-2 - - TGTGCCAGCAGCCCCCTGGGGTCCTACAATGAGCAGTTCTTC CASSPLGSYNEQFF
TRBJ2-7 TRBV13 - - TGTGCCAGCAGCTTAACCCAGGGGGGCTACGAGCAGTACTTC CASSLTQGGYEQYF
TRBJ2-1 TRBV5-6 - TRBD1 TGTGCCAGCAGCGTCTGGGACAGTAGCTCCTACAATGAGCAGTTCTTC CASSVWDSSSYNEQFF
TRBJ2-3 TRBV9 - - TGTGCCAGCAGCACTTGGGGGGATACGCAGTATTTT CASSTWGDTQYF
TRBJ2-1 TRBV9 - - TGTGCCAGCAGCGCAGAAGGTAGCGGTGCTTACAATGAGCAGTTCTTC CASSAEGSGAYNEQFF
TRBJ2-7 TRBV7-9 - - TGTGCCAGCAGCTTACAGGGCGACTCCTACGAGCAGTACTTC CASSLQGDSYEQYF
TRBJ2-3 TRBV7-6 - TRBD2 TGTGCCAGCAGTCTACTAGCGGACACAGATACGCAGTATTTT CASSLLADTDTQYF
TRBJ1-5 TRBV28 - TRBD1 TGTGCCAGCAGCGCCCGGACAGGGGTTAATCAGCCCCAGCATTTT CASSARTGVNQPQHF
TRBJ1-4 TRBV9 - - TGTGCCAGCAGCGTAGCGCGGGACGGCCCATATGAAAAACTGTTTTTT CASSVARDGPYEKLFF
TRBJ2-1 TRBV7-9 - - TGTGCCAGCAGCTTCTCTACCCAAGAGCAGTTCTTC CASSFSTQEQFF
TRBJ1-1 TRBV19 few - TGTGCCAGTAGCCACCGTAGCACTGAAGCTTTCTTT CASSHRSTEAFF
TRBJ2-1 TRBV2 - - TGTGCCAGCAGTGAAAATGGCTACCCCTCCTACAATGAGCAGTTCTTC CASSENGYPSYNEQFF
TRBJ2-1 TRBV27 - TRBD1 TGTGCCAGCAGCTATAGGACAGGGGCGGTGTCGTACAATGAGCAGTTCTTC CASSYRTGAVSYNEQFF
TRBJ1-5 TRBV2 - - TGTGCCAGCAGTGATAAGTATTCTAATAGCAATCAGCCCCAGCATTTT CASSDKYSNSNQPQHF
TRBJ2-7 TRBV6-1 once - TGTGCCAGCAGTTGGACGTTCTCCTACGAGCAGTACTTC CASSWTFSYEQYF
TRBJ2-3 TRBV7-8 - TRBD2 TGTGCCAGCAGCTGGGCGGTTGGGACTAGCGGGAGTCTAGATACGCAGTATTTT CASSWAVGTSGSLDTQYF
TRBJ2-1 TRBV6-5 - - TGTGCCAGCACCGGCGGGGTTCAAATAAATGAGCAGTTCTTC CASTGGVQINEQFF
TRBJ2-5 TRBV9 - TRBD1 TGTGCCAGCAGCATCGGACAGGGCATCTTTGAAGAGACCCAGTACTTC CASSIGQGIFEETQYF
TRBJ2-5 TRBV10-3 - TRBD1 TGTGCCATCAGTGAGTCGACCCGGGACAGGGGAGAGAAAGAGACCCAGTACTTC CAISESTRDRGEKETQYF
TRBJ2-1 TRBV5-1 once - TGCGCCAGCAGAAACAGGGAGAATGAGCAGTTCTTC CASRNRENEQFF
TRBJ2-1 TRBV19 - TRBD2 TGTGCCAGTAGTTTCGGACTAGCGGGAGTGCTTGAGCAGTTCTTC CASSFGLAGVLEQFF
TRBJ1-4 TRBV13 - - TGTGCCAGCAGCTTAGCGGATGAAAAACTGTTTTTT CASSLADEKLFF